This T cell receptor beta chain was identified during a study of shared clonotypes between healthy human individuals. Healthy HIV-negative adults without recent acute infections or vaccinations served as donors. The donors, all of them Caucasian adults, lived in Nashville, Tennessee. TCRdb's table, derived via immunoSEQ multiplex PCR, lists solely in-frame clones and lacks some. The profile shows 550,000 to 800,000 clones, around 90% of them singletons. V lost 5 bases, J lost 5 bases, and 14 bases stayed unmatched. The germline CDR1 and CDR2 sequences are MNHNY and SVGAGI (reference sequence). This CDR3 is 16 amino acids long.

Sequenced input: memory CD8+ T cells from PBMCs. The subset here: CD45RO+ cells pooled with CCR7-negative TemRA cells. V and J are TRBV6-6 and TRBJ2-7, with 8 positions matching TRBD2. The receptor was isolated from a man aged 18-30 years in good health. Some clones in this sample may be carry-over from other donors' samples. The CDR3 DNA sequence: TGTGCCAGCAGTGGCCTTGGAGGACTAGCATCCAACGAGCAGTACTTC. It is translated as CASSGLGGLASNEQYF.